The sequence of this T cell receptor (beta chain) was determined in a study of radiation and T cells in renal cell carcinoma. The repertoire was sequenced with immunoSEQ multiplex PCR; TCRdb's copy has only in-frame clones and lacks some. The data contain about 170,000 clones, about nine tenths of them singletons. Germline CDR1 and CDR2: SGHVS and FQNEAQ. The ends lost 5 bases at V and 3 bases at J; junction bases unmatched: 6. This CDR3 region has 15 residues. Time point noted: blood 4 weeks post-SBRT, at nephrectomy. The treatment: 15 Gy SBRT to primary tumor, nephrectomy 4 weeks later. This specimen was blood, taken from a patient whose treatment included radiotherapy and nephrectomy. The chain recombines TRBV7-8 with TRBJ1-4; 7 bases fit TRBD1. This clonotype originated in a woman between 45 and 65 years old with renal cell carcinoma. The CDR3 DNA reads TGTGCCAGCAGCCCGAACAGGGGATCTAATGAAAAACTGTTTTTT. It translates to CASSPNRGSNEKLFF. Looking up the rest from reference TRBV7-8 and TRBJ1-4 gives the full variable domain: GAGVSQSPRYKVAKRGQDVALRCDPISGHVSLFWYQQALGQGPEFLTYFQNEAQLDKSGLPSDRFFAERPEGSVSTLKIQRTQQEDSAVYLCASSPNRGSNEKLFFGSGTQLSVL.